Following are 2 T cell receptor beta chains from one sample sequenced in a study of Ad26.COV2.S vaccination and SARS-CoV-2 variants. Assay: immunoSEQ multiplex PCR; the TCRdb copy retains only in-frame clones and omits some. Of about half a million clones listed, about 88% are singletons. Noted treatment: around 19 received Ad26.COV2.S at low or high dose, single or two shots; about 5 received placebo; per-sample allocation not given. Specimen acquisition occurred on day 63 following the initial vaccine or placebo injection. The source was peripheral blood, collected in a trial of Ad26.COV2.S vaccine versus placebo. All receptors derive from a person aged 18-65 years who received the Ad26.COV2.S COVID-19 vaccine or a placebo.

V and J are TRBV4-2 and TRBJ2-2; possible D gene TRBD1, 6 bases. The CDR3 totals 15 residues. CDR1 LGHNA and CDR2 YNFKEQ come from the germline V gene. The germline V and J ends were trimmed by 4 bases and 2 bases, with 11 bases remaining between them. CDR3 nucleotide sequence: TGTGCCAGCAGCCCGGACAGACCCAACACCGGGGAGCTGTTTTTT. It yields the protein CASSPDRPNTGELFF.

The chain is built from TRBV5-5 and TRBJ1-2; TRBD1 might be the D (6 bases). Germline V gives CDR1 SGHKS, CDR2 YYEKEE (reference sequence). Trimming took 4 bases from V and 2 from J, leaving 15 bases between them. The CDR3 contains 15 residues. The CDR3 DNA follows: TGTGCCAGCAGCAGCCGGACAGATCTAAACTATGGCTACACCTTC. It encodes CASSSRTDLNYGYTF.